This passage covers 2 T cell receptor beta chains from one sample sequenced in a study of CD8 T cells in Susac syndrome. A quantity of roughly 0.5 to 1 ug RNA underwent reverse transcription using random hexamers. TCRdb re-analysed the immunoSEQ multiplex PCR reads in MiXCR, keeping a single row per CDR3 protein. The sample includes about 100,000 distinct CDR3 sequences, 85% to 95% of them seen just once. Sequenced sample: CD8+ T cells from PBMCs. The receptors were sampled from a human donor in good health.

This clonotype has just a few counts. The chain uses TRBV23-1 and TRBJ2-7; no clear D gene. TRBV23-1 is an ORF, with its function uncertain. The CDR3 is 14 residues long. V lost 2 bases and J lost 6, with 14 bases in between. The DNA of the CDR3 is TGCGCCAGCAGTCAACGGGCTAGAAGTCTCGAGCAGTACTTC. It encodes CASSQRARSLEQYF.

This sequence joins TRBV5-1 and TRBJ2-3; TRBD2 aligns across 8 bases. Looked up from germline, CDR1 is SGHRS and CDR2 is YFSETQ. Losses at the gene ends were 4 bases for V and 2 bases for J; bases not matched to a gene: 9. The CDR3 runs to 16 residues. The CDR3 DNA is TGCGCCAGCAGCCCGCGGGAGCGGGGGTTCACAGATACGCAGTATTTT. Protein: CASSPRERGFTDTQYF.